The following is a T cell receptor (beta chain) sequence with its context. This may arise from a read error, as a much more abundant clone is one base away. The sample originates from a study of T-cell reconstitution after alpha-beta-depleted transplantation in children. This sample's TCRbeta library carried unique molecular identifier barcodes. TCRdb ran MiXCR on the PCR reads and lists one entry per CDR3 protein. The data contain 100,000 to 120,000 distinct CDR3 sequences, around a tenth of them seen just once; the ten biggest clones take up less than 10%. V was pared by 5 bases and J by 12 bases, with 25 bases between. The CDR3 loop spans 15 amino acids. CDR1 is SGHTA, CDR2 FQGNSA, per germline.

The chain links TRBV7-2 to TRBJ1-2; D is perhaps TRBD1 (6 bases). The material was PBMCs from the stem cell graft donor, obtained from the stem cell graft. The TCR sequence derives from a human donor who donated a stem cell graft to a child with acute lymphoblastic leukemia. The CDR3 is CASSPRQPGAEGDTF. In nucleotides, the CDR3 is TGTGCCAGCAGCCCTAGACAGCCAGGGGCGGAAGGCGACACCTTC.